This T cell receptor beta chain was found in a study of long-term antiretroviral therapy in people with HIV. Study information: It was about a decade after the earliest samples that the 2015 immediate-ART recommendation appeared. Broader study findings: The range of CDR3 lengths in HIV repertoires proved narrower than that found in controls. Adherence to ART, viral resistance and therapy changes lacked any data.

CDR1 is SGHAT, CDR2 FQNNGV, per germline. Trimming pared 1 base from V and 6 bases from J, leaving 9 bases between. The length of the CDR3 is 14 residues. On this clone: What it recognizes is unknown.

Running of the v3.0 immunoSEQ assay took place at survey level. Profiling relied on immunoSEQ multiplex PCR, and the TCRdb table lists in-frame clones only, not all of them. Altogether around 34,000 clones are present, over 80% being singletons, with the ten largest covering approximately 5.1%. The V gene is TRBV11-2, the J gene TRBJ2-2; D may correspond to TRBD1 or TRBD2 (5 bases each). The origin of this receptor is a man aged 18 to 30 with HIV. The starting material was unsorted PBMCs, obtained 1.5 years after starting antiretroviral therapy. DNA for the CDR3: TGTGCCAGCAGCTTAGGGGACGGCGCCGGGGAGCTGTTTTTT. Encoded protein: CASSLGDGAGELFF.